What follows are 21 T cell receptor beta chains derived from one specimen sequenced in a study of neurological immune-mediated disorders (dated by TCRdb to 2018 to 2020). The method behind the library was 5' RACE. The sample was run on an Illumina HiSeq 2500. TCRdb trimmed the raw reads at Q25, called clones with MiXCR and kept productive beta chains. Rows are combined by CDR3 protein, so each entry shows the most common genes and DNA. The sample table holds some 35,000 distinct CDR3 sequences, of which more than 9% were seen once. The ten largest clones take up about 3.9% of the sample. Sequenced input: CD4+ T cells from blood. These receptors came from a woman in her twenties or thirties with HTLV-1-associated myelopathy (HAM/TSP).

This clonotype has at least ten counts. The chain uses TRBV20-1 and TRBJ2-1; no clear D gene. The CDR3 has 13 residues. Germline-derived CDR1 and CDR2 are DFQATT and SNEGSKA (reference sequence). The V and J ends lost 5 bases and 6 bases respectively, with 14 bases between them. Here the CDR3 reads CSASRPWTNEQFF. The CDR3 DNA reads TGCAGTGCTTCCCGTCCTTGGACCAATGAGCAGTTCTTC.

The table lists this clonotype with many counts. The chain carries TRBV2 and TRBJ1-6; the D is unclear. Trimming took off 5 bases at V and 0 bases at J, with 5 bases between the two ends. Germline V gives CDR1 SNHLY, CDR2 FYNNEI. The CDR3 runs 14 residues. The CDR3 protein is CASSYSSYNSPLHF. Written as DNA, the CDR3 is TGTGCCAGCAGTTATAGCTCCTATAATTCACCCCTCCACTTT.

This clonotype was counted ten times or more. The rearrangement links TRBV19 to TRBJ1-2; a possible D gene is TRBD1 (5 bases). Germline CDR1 is LNHDA and CDR2 is SQIVND (reference sequence). Trimming removed 3 bases at V and 0 bases at J, with 11 bases between. CDR3 length: 15 residues. CDR3 bases: TGTGCCAGTAGTATGACAGTCCAAGCTAACTATGGCTACACCTTC. It codes for CASSMTVQANYGYTF.

This clonotype has a count of ten or more. J is TRBJ1-1 and V is TRBV5-1; 7 bases line up with TRBD1. This CDR3 has 14 residues. V lost 7 bases to trimming and J lost 1 base; unmatched junction nucleotides: 7. Germline V gene sequence: CDR1 SGHRS, CDR2 YFSETQ. CDR3 loop: CASGSGQTNTEAFF. In DNA form, the CDR3 reads TGCGCCAGCGGGTCGGGACAGACGAACACTGAAGCTTTCTTT.

This clonotype was found many times. The rearrangement links TRBV18 to TRBJ2-1, with 10 bases identical to TRBD1. Trimming at V came to 3 bases and at J to 9 bases, leaving 8 bases not matched to a gene. The germline gives CDR1 KGHSH, CDR2 LQKENI. CDR3 size: 15 residues. CDR3 in DNA: TGTGCCAGCTCACCTTGGGACAGGGGTGCGAGTGAGCAGTTCTTC. This gives the protein CASSPWDRGASEQFF.

This clonotype ranks as medium-sized. This chain uses TRBV3-1 with TRBJ1-1, with 9 bases that match TRBD1. V dropped 4 bases and J dropped 4; count of bases not matched to a gene: 7. CDR1 and CDR2 from the germline V gene are LGHDT and YNNKEL (reference sequence). The CDR3 consists of 15 residues. In DNA, the CDR3 is TGTGCCAGCAGCCCCCGGGACAGGGTAGGCACTGAAGCTTTCTTT. Its translation is CASSPRDRVGTEAFF.

As regards this clonotype: Just one base apart from a much larger clone, this may be a read error. The J gene is TRBJ2-7, the V gene TRBV4-2; a weak D match, TRBD2 (6 bases). The CDR3 contains 14 residues. The germline V gene encodes CDR1 LGHNA and CDR2 YNFKEQ. In DNA, the CDR3 is TGTGCCAGCAGCCAATCTGGAACTAGCTACGAGAAGTACTTC. It translates to CASSQSGTSYEKYF.

Ten or more counts support this clonotype. This rearrangement joins TRBV24-1 to TRBJ2-2; 9 nucleotides line up with TRBD1. V shed 1 base and J 3 bases; nucleotides not matched to a gene: 2. The CDR3 consists of 16 residues. Germline V gene data show CDR1 as KGHDR and CDR2 as SFDVKD. The chain's CDR3 is CATSDLQGAHTGELFF. CDR3 sequence (DNA): TGTGCCACCAGTGATTTACAGGGGGCGCACACCGGGGAGCTGTTTTTT.

This clonotype was seen repeatedly, ten times or more. V and J are TRBV7-9 and TRBJ1-1, with 10 positions matching TRBD1. The CDR3 is 15 amino acids. Germline-derived CDR1 and CDR2 are SEHNR and FQNEAQ (reference sequence). J was trimmed by 8 bases and V by 3 bases; bases with no gene match: 9. The CDR3 bases are TGTGCCAGCAGCTTGAAGAGACAGGGGGCTTCGGAAGCTTTCTTT. Its translation is CASSLKRQGASEAFF. Filled out from reference TRBV7-9 and TRBJ1-1, the complete variable domain reads DTGVSQNPRHKITKRGQNVTFRCDPISEHNRLYWYRQTLGQGPEFLTYFQNEAQLEKSRLLSDRFSAERPKGSFSTLEIQRTEQGDSAMYLCASSLKRQGASEAFFGQGTRLTVV.

This clonotype was counted ten times or more. This chain joins TRBV20-1 and TRBJ2-3; no reliable D call. The germline V gene has CDR1 DFQATT and CDR2 SNEGSKA (reference sequence). The CDR3 has 14 residues. V lost 0 bases and J 2 bases, leaving 9 bases between the germline ends. The CDR3, as DNA: TGCAGTGCTAGAGATGCCAGATCCACAGATACGCAGTATTTT. Translating gives CSARDARSTDTQYF.

This clonotype was observed at least ten times. One end of the junction fails to match germline, which may point to a read error. The chain has TRBV7-8 and TRBJ2-1; weak D call: TRBD2 (7 bases). Germline CDR1 and CDR2: SGHVS and FQNEAQ. The CDR3 is 18 residues long. The DNA for the CDR3 is TGTGCCAGCAGCCTAGCCTCTGGGGGGGCAGTCTCCTACAATGAGCAGTTCTTC. Amino acid sequence: CASSLASGGAVSYNEQFF.

In its sample, this clonotype was seen many times. The chain uses TRBV20-1 and TRBJ1-2; D perhaps matches TRBD1 (6 bases). From germline, CDR1 is DFQATT and CDR2 SNEGSKA (reference sequence). The CDR3 spans 12 residues. V was trimmed by 3 bases and J by 6 bases, leaving 11 bases between them. The CDR3 protein is CSASGGADGYTF. For the CDR3, the DNA is TGCAGTGCTAGTGGGGGGGCAGATGGCTACACCTTC.

This clonotype was seen ten or more times. This chain joins TRBV5-1 and TRBJ2-3, with 9 bases lining up with TRBD2. The V and J ends lost 0 bases and 6 bases, in that order; junction bases with no gene match: 8. Per the germline V gene, CDR1 is SGHRS and CDR2 is YFSETQ. The CDR3 is 16 amino acids. Here the CDR3 reads CASSLDPSGVGDTQYF. For the CDR3, the DNA is TGCGCCAGCAGCTTGGATCCTAGCGGGGTTGGGGATACGCAGTATTTT. Supplemented by reference TRBV5-1 and TRBJ2-3, the full variable domain reads KAGVTQTPRYLIKTRGQQVTLSCSPISGHRSVSWYQQTPGQGLQFLFEYFSETQRNKGNFPGRFSGRQFSNSRSEMNVSTLELGDSALYLCASSLDPSGVGDTQYFGPGTRLTVL.

On this clonotype itself: One junction end does not reproduce the germline sequence, and a read error may be involved. This chain links TRBV20-1 with TRBJ1-6, with D possibly being TRBD1 (6 bases). The CDR3 covers 13 residues. Germline V lookup: CDR1 DFQATT, CDR2 SNEGSKA (reference sequence). DNA for the CDR3: TGCAGCGCTGGAGAGGACAGTGTAGAAATCGTCAACTTT. This codes for CSAGEDSVEIVNF.

The chain uses TRBV6-2 or TRBV6-3 and TRBJ2-7; the match to TRBD1 covers 10 bases. CDR1 is MNHEY and CDR2 is SVGEGT in the germline V gene. J was trimmed by 1 base and V by 5 bases; bases with no gene match: 11. CDR3 length equals 17 residues. CDR3 DNA sequence: TGTGCCAGCAGTCAACCCGCGCGGACAGGGGGGTCCTACGAGCAGTACTTC. Its protein is CASSQPARTGGSYEQYF.

This clonotype was counted ten times or more. The V call is TRBV3-1, the J call TRBJ2-1, with 7 positions matching TRBD1. This CDR3 region has 14 residues. The trim removed 3 bases at V and 7 bases at J, leaving 6 bases unmatched. CDR1 and CDR2 from the germline V gene are LGHDT and YNNKEL (reference sequence). The chain's CDR3 is CASSQRDRANEQFF. The CDR3 DNA sequence: TGTGCCAGCAGCCAGAGAGACAGGGCAAATGAGCAGTTCTTC.

At least ten counts were recorded for this clonotype. The chain employs TRBV11-1 and TRBJ1-1; D not resolved. This CDR3 has 14 residues. CDR1 is SGHAT, CDR2 FQDESV, per germline (reference sequence). Trimming pared 6 bases from V and 0 bases from J, leaving 11 bases between. In nucleotides, the CDR3 is TGTGCCAGCAGTGACACGCTAATGAACACTGAAGCTTTCTTT. It specifies CASSDTLMNTEAFF.

In this sample, this clonotype turned up many times. This chain links TRBV20-1 with TRBJ1-3; D gene unclear. The CDR3 contains 11 residues. Germline CDR1 reads DFQATT; CDR2 reads SNEGSKA (reference sequence). The ends were cut back, 7 bases at V and 9 bases at J, with 13 bases in the middle. CDR3: CSVLREATIYF. In DNA, the CDR3 is TGCAGTGTCCTTCGGGAGGCCACCATATATTTT.

V usage is TRBV11-2 and J usage is TRBJ1-5, with D unclear. The germline V gene has CDR1 SGHAT and CDR2 FQNNGV. The CDR3 contains 16 residues. V shed 1 base and J shed 8 bases, with 18 bases lying between them. As DNA, the CDR3 is TGTGCCAGCAGCTTAGGCCCCCCAACGGTCGGTAAGCCCCAGCATTTT. It encodes CASSLGPPTVGKPQHF.

The chain carries TRBV20-1 and TRBJ2-5; D gene uncertain. Germline-derived CDR1 and CDR2 are DFQATT and SNEGSKA (reference sequence). CDR3 length equals 13 residues. V gave up 0 bases and J gave up 3 bases, with 8 bases separating them. CDR3 sequence: CSARDRVEETQYF. In nucleotides, the CDR3 is TGCAGTGCTAGAGATCGCGTTGAAGAGACCCAGTACTTC.

This clonotype was observed many times. The genes are TRBV20-1 and TRBJ2-3, with 10 bases identical to TRBD2. The CDR3 loop spans 15 amino acids. The trim removed 6 bases at V and 4 bases at J, leaving 10 bases unmatched. Germline V CDR1 and CDR2: DFQATT, SNEGSKA (reference sequence). For the CDR3, the DNA is TGCAGTGCAGGATTACTAGCGGGGATCGCAGATACGCAGTATTTT. Amino acids: CSAGLLAGIADTQYF.